One and the same sample provided the 29 T cell receptor beta chains below, sequenced in a study of identical twins. TCRdb re-called the 5' RACE reads through MiXCR, storing one row per CDR3 protein. The sample lists about 280,000 distinct CDR3 sequences, roughly 8.6% seen once, with over 2% in the top ten. These data also featured in a second study, about yellow fever vaccine responses in identical twins.

Sequencing input: memory (CD45RO+) T cells sorted from blood. The receptors were sampled from a woman between 18 and 29 years old in good health.

This clonotype was detected only a few times. V and J are TRBV12-3 or TRBV12-4 and TRBJ1-1, with D tentatively TRBD1 (6 bases). The V end lost 3 bases, the J end lost 1 base, and 12 bases lay between the germline ends. CDR3 length: 15 residues. CDR3 coding DNA: TGTGCCAGCAGTTTCGGGGGGCAGGGGAACACTGAAGCTTTCTTT. It codes for CASSFGGQGNTEAFF.

This clonotype turned up a few times. This chain uses TRBV28 with TRBJ2-1; 10 bases map to TRBD2. Looked up from germline, CDR1 is MDHEN and CDR2 is SYDVKM. The V segment lost 4 bases and the J segment 2 bases; nucleotides outside the gene matches: 8. The CDR3 is made up of 17 amino acids. This chain's CDR3 is CASSSLLSGGTYNEQFF. As DNA, the CDR3 is TGTGCCAGCAGTTCACTGCTTAGCGGGGGGACCTACAATGAGCAGTTCTTC.

This clonotype was observed many times. The chain couples TRBV12-3 or TRBV12-4 to TRBJ1-1, with D unresolved. Trimming stripped 6 bases from V and 1 base from J, with 3 bases between. The CDR3 has 11 amino acids. The CDR3 loop reads CASSGNTEAFF. As DNA, the CDR3 is TGTGCCAGCAGCGGGAACACTGAAGCTTTCTTT.

This clonotype appeared many times. V and J are TRBV6-1 and TRBJ2-1, with D perhaps matching TRBD2 (6 bases). Germline assignment: CDR1 MNHNS and CDR2 SASEGT. This CDR3 comprises 14 residues. Trimming took 2 bases from V and 10 from J, leaving 15 bases between them. CDR3 in amino acids: CASSEPGESPEQFF. The CDR3 DNA reads TGTGCCAGCAGTGAACCGGGGGAGAGCCCGGAGCAGTTCTTC.

This clonotype was seen at least ten times. This chain uses TRBV11-2 with TRBJ1-6; 9 bases line up with TRBD1. Per germline, CDR1 SGHAT and CDR2 FQNNGV. V lost 5 bases, J lost 6 bases, and 5 bases stayed unmatched. The CDR3 sequence is 15 residues long. The CDR3 bases are TGTGCCAGCAGCCCAAGGACAGGGGTTAATTCACCCCTCCACTTT. Translated, it gives CASSPRTGVNSPLHF.

This clonotype came up many times. V is TRBV6-4 and J is TRBJ2-3; D might be TRBD1 (6 bases). V was cut by 4 bases and J by 3 bases, with 11 bases left in between. The CDR3 has 14 amino acids. The germline gives CDR1 MRHNA, CDR2 SNTAGT. The CDR3 nucleotides read TGTGCCAGCAGTGCCCACAGGGAAACAGATACGCAGTATTTT. It specifies CASSAHRETDTQYF.

This clonotype was recorded many times. The V call is TRBV3-1, the J call TRBJ2-2, with TRBD2 identical over 9 bases. V gave up 3 bases and J gave up 5 bases; unmatched junction bases: 16. CDR3 length: 19 amino acids. The germline CDR1 and CDR2 sequences are LGHDT and YNNKEL (reference sequence). CDR3 loop: CASSHPEGSGGPETGELFF. CDR3 sequence (DNA): TGTGCCAGCAGCCACCCCGAAGGTAGCGGGGGCCCGGAAACCGGGGAGCTGTTTTTT.

This clonotype was seen many times. The chain recombines TRBV7-9 with TRBJ2-5; D ambiguous. The CDR3 runs 15 residues. Germline values: CDR1 SEHNR, CDR2 FQNEAQ (reference sequence). V shed 5 bases and J shed 5 bases, with 18 bases lying between them. CDR3 nucleotides: TGTGCCAGCAGCCTAAGCCCGCTCCATGGGGAGACCCAGTACTTC. It translates to CASSLSPLHGETQYF.

This clonotype was recorded many times. The V gene is TRBV16, the J gene TRBJ2-1; D is perhaps TRBD1 (5 bases). Germline V CDR1 and CDR2: KGHSY, FQNENV. This CDR3 has 13 amino acids. Trimming removed 0 bases at V and 8 bases at J, with 8 bases between. DNA for the CDR3: TGTGCCAGCAGCCAATCAGGGGCCCATGAGCAGTTCTTC. Its protein product is CASSQSGAHEQFF.

V gene TRBV24-1 combines with J gene TRBJ2-5; D gene ambiguous. Per the germline V gene, CDR1 is KGHDR and CDR2 is SFDVKD. The CDR3 extends over 13 amino acids. Trimming took off 4 bases at V and 5 bases at J, with 10 bases between the two ends. In DNA form, the CDR3 reads TGTGCCACCAGTGACCGGAGTAGGGAGACCCAGTACTTC. It is translated as CATSDRSRETQYF.

This chain connects TRBV24-1 to TRBJ1-4; D is perhaps TRBD1 (5 bases). From germline, CDR1 is KGHDR and CDR2 SFDVKD. V was clipped by 5 bases and J by 3 bases, with 12 bases between them. This CDR3 has 15 residues. CDR3 in DNA: TGTGCCACCAGTGCCCGCGGGGGACCTAATGAAAAACTGTTTTTT. Its protein is CATSARGGPNEKLFF.

In this sample, this clonotype turned up a few times. This chain uses TRBV27 with TRBJ1-6, with TRBD1 as a possible D gene (6 bases). The germline CDR1 and CDR2 sequences are MNHEY and SMNVEV (reference sequence). Trimming removed 5 bases at V and 9 bases at J, with 17 bases between. This CDR3 is built from 15 residues. The CDR3 DNA reads TGTGCCAGCAGTCCCCTACGGCAGGGGACTTCACCCCTCCACTTT. It specifies CASSPLRQGTSPLHF.

This clonotype was counted at least ten times. V is TRBV24-1 and J is TRBJ2-2; D not certain. The germline V gene encodes CDR1 KGHDR and CDR2 SFDVKD. This CDR3 spans 15 amino acids. V was trimmed by 0 bases and J by 8 bases, leaving 12 bases between them. DNA of the CDR3: TGTGCCACCAGTGATTTGCAATTAGAAGCGGGGGAGCTGTTTTTT. Protein sequence: CATSDLQLEAGELFF.

This chain links TRBV6-5 with TRBJ1-1; D unresolved. V was pared by 4 bases and J by 5 bases, with 14 bases between. CDR1 MNHEY and CDR2 SVGAGI come from the germline V gene. The CDR3 runs to 14 residues. In DNA, the CDR3 is TGTGCCAGCAGTTTGTACCGGGAGAGGACTGAAGCTTTCTTT. This translates into CASSLYRERTEAFF.

This clonotype was seen a few times. The chain employs TRBV11-2 and TRBJ2-4; D might be TRBD1 (5 bases). Germline V lookup: CDR1 SGHAT, CDR2 FQNNGV. CDR3 length equals 15 residues. The ends were cut back, 2 bases at V and 2 bases at J, with 10 bases in the middle. The CDR3 loop is CASSLQGLTKNIQYF. The CDR3 nucleotides are TGTGCCAGCAGCTTACAGGGTCTAACCAAAAACATTCAGTACTTC.

This chain uses TRBV5-1 with TRBJ1-6; the match to TRBD1 covers 7 bases. The germline V gene encodes CDR1 SGHRS and CDR2 YFSETQ. The CDR3 has 18 residues. The V segment lost 6 bases and the J segment 7 bases; nucleotides outside the gene matches: 19. The CDR3 loop is CASTPPLQGVGANSPLHF. DNA for the CDR3: TGCGCCAGCACCCCACCCTTGCAGGGGGTAGGGGCCAATTCACCCCTCCACTTT.

This chain uses TRBV6-1 with TRBJ2-3; D gene unclear. The CDR3 runs to 14 residues. Germline-derived CDR1 and CDR2 are MNHNS and SASEGT. V dropped 0 bases and J dropped 5 bases, with 9 bases sitting between them. CDR3 sequence reads: CASSEAHGKDTQYF. DNA for the CDR3: TGTGCCAGCAGTGAAGCGCATGGGAAAGATACGCAGTATTTT.

This chain uses TRBV14 with TRBJ2-5; tentatively, D is TRBD1 or TRBD2 (5 bases each). The CDR3 covers 13 residues. V was cut by 1 base and J by 2 bases, with 5 bases left in between. Germline loops: CDR1 SGHDN, CDR2 FVKESK. CDR3 residues: CASSQGGQETQYF. CDR3 nucleotide sequence: TGTGCCAGCAGCCAAGGGGGGCAAGAGACCCAGTACTTC.

This clonotype appeared a few times. The chain employs TRBV12-3 or TRBV12-4 and TRBJ1-4; no clear D. This CDR3 is built from 13 residues. V was trimmed by 5 bases and J by 4 bases, leaving 8 bases between them. This CDR3 reads CASSDGDNEKLFF. CDR3 DNA sequence: TGTGCCAGCAGTGACGGGGATAATGAAAAACTGTTTTTT.

This clonotype was counted many times. The CDR3 sequence: CASGDRVNSPLHF. CDR3 nucleotides: TGCGCCAGCGGCGACAGGGTTAATTCACCCCTCCACTTT. The J gene is TRBJ1-6, the V gene TRBV4-1; the match to TRBD1 covers 7 bases. CDR1 and CDR2 (germline): MGHRA, YSYEKL. The CDR3 length is 13 residues. V trimming: 8 bases; J trimming: 6 bases; junction bases outside the gene matches: 4.

This clonotype turned up a few times. This chain links TRBV12-3 or TRBV12-4 with TRBJ2-1; no reliable D call. There are 11 residues in the CDR3. V shed 3 bases and J shed 13 bases, with 10 bases lying between them. CDR3 amino acids: CASSFQLAQFF. The CDR3 DNA follows: TGTGCCAGCAGTTTCCAGCTGGCCCAGTTCTTC.

CDR3 in DNA: TGCGCCAGCAGCTTGTATGGAGGGTCCAATGAGCAGTTCTTC. It translates to CASSLYGGSNEQFF. The chain uses TRBV5-1 and TRBJ2-1, with D perhaps TRBD2 (6 bases). V was clipped by 1 base and J by 6 bases, with 11 bases between them. The germline V gene has CDR1 SGHRS and CDR2 YFSETQ. The CDR3 totals 14 residues.

The CDR3 sequence: CASSLNRIAGGRETQYF. CDR3 DNA: TGTGCCAGCAGCTTAAACAGGATAGCGGGGGGCCGGGAGACCCAGTACTTC. V gene TRBV7-2 combines with J gene TRBJ2-5; 10 bases are shared with TRBD2. CDR1 is SGHTA, CDR2 FQGNSA, per germline. V lost 2 bases, J lost 5 bases, and 11 bases stayed unmatched. The CDR3 length is 17 residues.

This clonotype has at least ten counts. The chain joins TRBV20-1 to TRBJ1-1; 7 bases map to TRBD1. Germline-derived CDR1 and CDR2 are DFQATT and SNEGSKA (reference sequence). V lost 6 bases, J lost 4 bases, and 5 bases stayed unmatched. The CDR3 is made up of 12 amino acids. CDR3 DNA: TGCAGTGCCCGGACAGGTTCCACTGAAGCTTTCTTT. Protein sequence: CSARTGSTEAFF.

The chain employs TRBV20-1 and TRBJ2-5; 8 bases map to TRBD1. CDR1 DFQATT and CDR2 SNEGSKA come from the germline V gene (reference sequence). With 1 base clipped from V and 1 base from J, the junction kept 14 bases outside the gene matches. CDR3 length: 18 amino acids. The CDR3 protein is CSARVGTGDVGPQETQYF. The DNA of the CDR3 is TGCAGTGCTAGAGTTGGGACAGGAGACGTTGGGCCCCAAGAGACCCAGTACTTC.

There are a few counts of this clonotype. V usage is TRBV10-3 and J usage is TRBJ2-7, with TRBD2 as a possible D gene (6 bases). The CDR3 is made up of 15 amino acids. The V end was cut by 8 bases, the J end by 6 bases, with 23 bases between. The germline gives CDR1 ENHRY, CDR2 SYGVKD. CDR3 residues: CAIQATAVGGIEQYF. The CDR3 DNA sequence: TGTGCCATCCAGGCCACCGCGGTAGGAGGGATCGAGCAGTACTTC.

This clonotype was seen a handful of times. CDR3 in DNA: TGTGCCAGTACCCAGGGCCGAAATTCACCCCTCCACTTT. Translating it yields CASTQGRNSPLHF. The chain combines TRBV19 with TRBJ1-6, with D possibly being TRBD1 (5 bases). The CDR3 is 13 amino acids. Per germline, CDR1 LNHDA and CDR2 SQIVND (reference sequence). V was shortened by 7 bases and J by 7 bases, with 11 bases between the two germline ends.

The rearrangement uses TRBV5-1 and TRBJ2-5, with 11 bases matching TRBD2. CDR1 SGHRS and CDR2 YFSETQ come from the germline V gene. Trimming removed 7 bases from V and 4 bases from J; junction bases left unmatched: 15. CDR3 length equals 17 residues. The CDR3 here is CASCIGTGLAGGETQYF. The CDR3 DNA reads TGCGCCAGCTGTATTGGGACAGGGCTAGCGGGAGGAGAGACCCAGTACTTC.

This clonotype appeared a few times. The chain's CDR3 is CASSPRRELAGGYTDTQYF. CDR3 bases: TGTGCCAGCAGTCCCCGAAGAGAACTAGCGGGGGGCTACACAGATACGCAGTATTTT. The chain couples TRBV2 to TRBJ2-3, with TRBD2 matching 12 bases. The V segment lost 5 bases and the J segment 2 bases; nucleotides outside the gene matches: 14. CDR1 and CDR2 (germline): SNHLY, FYNNEI. CDR3 length: 19 amino acids.